This TCR beta chain is drawn from a study of blood T cell repertoires in COVID-19. Overall study context: The United States, Italy and Spain supplied acute and convalescent COVID-19 samples. Nucleic acid was either cDNA or gDNA, and it came from T cells, B-cell-depleted T cells, or PBMCs.

This clone was detected only a few times. Germline assignment: CDR1 SGHRS and CDR2 YFSETQ. The CDR3 contains 15 residues. V was clipped by 0 bases and J by 3 bases; unmatched bases: 4. In the original analysis: Amplification with reference gene primers provided the estimates of nucleated cell counts. Sequenced by immunoSEQ multiplex PCR; TCRdb stores in-frame clones only, minus some. D and trimming were read from the DNA, whereas the V and J calls and clone size are those reported in that table. The sample comprises more than 75,000 clones, roughly 86% of which are singletons, and less than 11% rests with the top ten.

This sequence was found in a man aged 55 to 70 with acute or convalescent COVID-19. The rearrangement joins TRBV5-1 to TRBJ2-3; TRBD1 aligns across 7 bases. Sequenced sample: peripheral blood. The CDR3 here is CASSLGQGGTDTQYF. In nucleotides, the CDR3 is TGCGCCAGCAGCTTGGGACAGGGCGGGACAGATACGCAGTATTTT. The full variable domain, completed using reference TRBV5-1 and TRBJ2-3, is KAGVTQTPRYLIKTRGQQVTLSCSPISGHRSVSWYQQTPGQGLQFLFEYFSETQRNKGNFPGRFSGRQFSNSRSEMNVSTLELGDSALYLCASSLGQGGTDTQYFGPGTRLTVL.